This TCR beta chain came from a study of T cells in localized non-small cell lung cancer. Study-level points and caveats: Adjacent lung tissue had a median roughly 55 of the top 100 clones found in the tumor. Sequencing involved a lone tumor region, leaving heterogeneity possible. Highest T cell clonality was seen in uninvolved adjacent lung, surpassing that measured in tumor.

Sequenced by immunoSEQ multiplex PCR; TCRdb stores in-frame clones only, minus some. Among 25,000 to 35,000 clones listed, 85% to 90% were seen once. This clone occurred once. The antigen is undetermined. This TCR was recovered from a female donor older than 55 with stage I lung adenocarcinoma. This specimen consisted of peripheral blood, obtained before any cancer treatment.

Here the CDR3 reads CASNSDAGSYNEQFF. CDR3 in DNA: TGTGCCAGTAATTCGGACGCCGGCTCCTACAATGAGCAGTTCTTC. The gene calls are TRBV19 and TRBJ2-1, with no clear D. This CDR3 is built from 15 residues. With 7 bases removed from V and 0 bases from J, the gap between germline ends came to 13 bases. CDR1 LNHDA and CDR2 SQIVND come from the germline V gene (reference sequence). The full variable domain, its missing parts supplied by reference TRBV19 and TRBJ2-1, is DGGITQSPKYLFRKEGQNVTLSCEQNLNHDAMYWYRQDPGQGLRLIYYSQIVNDFQKGDIAEGYSVSREKKESFPLTVTSAQKNPTAFYLCASNSDAGSYNEQFFGPGTRLTVL.